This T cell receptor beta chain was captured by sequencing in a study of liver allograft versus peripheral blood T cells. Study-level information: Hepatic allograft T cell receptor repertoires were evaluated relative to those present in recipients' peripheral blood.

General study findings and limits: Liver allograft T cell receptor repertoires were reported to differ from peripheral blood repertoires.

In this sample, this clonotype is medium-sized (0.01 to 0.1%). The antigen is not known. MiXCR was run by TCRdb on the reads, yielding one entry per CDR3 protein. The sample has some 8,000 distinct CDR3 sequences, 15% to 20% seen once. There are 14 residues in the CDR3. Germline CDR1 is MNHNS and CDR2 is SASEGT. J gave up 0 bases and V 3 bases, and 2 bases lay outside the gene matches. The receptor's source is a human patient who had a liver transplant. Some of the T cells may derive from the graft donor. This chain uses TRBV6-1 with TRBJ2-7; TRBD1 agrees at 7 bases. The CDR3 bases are TGTGCCAGCAGTGACAGGGGGTACTCCTACGAGCAGTACTTC. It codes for CASSDRGYSYEQYF.